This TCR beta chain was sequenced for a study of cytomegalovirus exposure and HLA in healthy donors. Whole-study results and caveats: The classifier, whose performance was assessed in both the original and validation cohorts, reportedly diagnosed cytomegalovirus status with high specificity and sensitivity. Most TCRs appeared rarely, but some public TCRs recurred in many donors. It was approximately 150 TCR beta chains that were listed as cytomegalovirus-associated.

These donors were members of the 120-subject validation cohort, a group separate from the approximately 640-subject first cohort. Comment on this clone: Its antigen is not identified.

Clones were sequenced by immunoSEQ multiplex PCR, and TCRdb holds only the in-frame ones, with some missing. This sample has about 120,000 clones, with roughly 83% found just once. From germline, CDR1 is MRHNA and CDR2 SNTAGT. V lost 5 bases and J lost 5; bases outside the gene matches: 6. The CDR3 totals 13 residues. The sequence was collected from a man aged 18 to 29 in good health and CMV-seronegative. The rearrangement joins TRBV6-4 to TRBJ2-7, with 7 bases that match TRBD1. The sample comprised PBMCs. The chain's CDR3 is CASSRLQGHEQYF. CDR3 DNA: TGTGCCAGCAGTCGATTACAGGGGCACGAGCAGTACTTC.